Shown below are 27 T cell receptor beta chains from a single sample sequenced in a study of T cells in Graves' hyperthyroidism and ophthalmopathy. RNA transcripts provided the source from which TCR beta CDR3 regions were amplified. Researchers ran a first-round RT-PCR on the TCR CDR3 using the HTBI primer set. TCRdb itself ran the multiplex PCR reads through MiXCR, one entry per CDR3 protein. The table shows around 300,000 distinct CDR3 sequences, with about an eighth occurring only once. Sequenced input: blood. The receptors shown here come from a woman between 40 and 50 years old with Graves' hyperthyroidism.

The genes are TRBV7-3 and TRBJ2-3, with 11 bases lining up with TRBD2. This CDR3 is built from 15 residues. V was pared by 5 bases and J by 4 bases, with 5 bases of the junction left unmatched. Germline CDR1 SGHTA, CDR2 FQGTGA. The CDR3 spells CASSEGTSGADTQYF. CDR3 in DNA: TGTGCCAGCAGCGAAGGGACTAGCGGAGCAGATACGCAGTATTTT.

CDR3 sequence reads: CAPTAPGQGGGELFF. The CDR3 DNA is TGTGCCCCCACTGCCCCGGGACAGGGCGGCGGGGAGCTGTTTTTT. The rearrangement links TRBV2 to TRBJ2-2; 9 nucleotides align to TRBD1. Germline CDR1 is SNHLY and CDR2 is FYNNEI. With V trimmed by 11 bases and J by 7 bases, 14 bases remained unmatched. This CDR3 contains 15 residues.

This clonotype was seen more than once but under ten times. The CDR3 bases are TGTGCCAGCAGTGCCCGGGACAGTATGCTCTACGAGCAGTACTTC. Translation: CASSARDSMLYEQYF. This chain links TRBV2 with TRBJ2-7; 7 bases align to TRBD1. With 4 bases clipped from V and 3 bases from J, the junction kept 9 bases outside the gene matches. The CDR3 contains 15 residues. Germline V gene lookup returns CDR1 SNHLY and CDR2 FYNNEI.

This clonotype was detected only a few times. This chain links TRBV30 with TRBJ1-2; weak D call: TRBD1 (6 bases). Germline V gene data show CDR1 as GTSNPN and CDR2 as SVGIG (reference sequence). The CDR3 loop spans 13 amino acids. V was trimmed by 2 bases and J by 5 bases, leaving 12 bases between them. CDR3: CAWSLGAEYGYTF. Here the CDR3 DNA reads TGTGCCTGGAGTCTGGGGGCGGAGTATGGCTACACCTTC.

This clonotype occurred many times. The rearrangement links TRBV6-1 to TRBJ1-5; 8 bases match TRBD1. The CDR3 runs to 15 residues. CDR1 MNHNS and CDR2 SASEGT come from the germline V gene. V lost 7 bases and J lost 5; bases outside the gene matches: 10. The CDR3 DNA sequence: TGTGCCAGCATCGTCGGACAGGGCGGGGATCAGCCCCAGCATTTT. Translation: CASIVGQGGDQPQHF.

At least ten counts were recorded for this clonotype. The chain carries TRBV7-2 and TRBJ2-1; D is tentatively TRBD1 or TRBD2 (6 bases each). Germline V gives CDR1 SGHTA, CDR2 FQGNSA. The ends were cut back, 1 base at V and 4 bases at J, with 14 bases in the middle. The CDR3 totals 16 residues. The CDR3 nucleotides read TGTGCCAGCAGCTTAGGAGGAGGGGGTTATTACAATGAGCAGTTCTTC. Protein sequence: CASSLGGGGYYNEQFF.

This clonotype was detected many times. The rearrangement links TRBV20-1 to TRBJ1-1; D ambiguous. CDR1 and CDR2 (germline): DFQATT, SNEGSKA (reference sequence). The CDR3 has 13 residues. V shed 3 bases and J shed 1 base, with 9 bases lying between them. The CDR3 region is CSASVPGNTEAFF. The DNA of the CDR3 is TGCAGTGCTAGTGTTCCAGGGAACACTGAAGCTTTCTTT.

In this sample, this clonotype turned up many times. The rearrangement uses TRBV6-2 or TRBV6-3 and TRBJ1-5, with TRBD1 as a possible D gene (6 bases). Deletions cut 0 bases from V and 7 bases from J, with 10 bases between. Germline V lookup: CDR1 MNHEY, CDR2 SVGEGT. This CDR3 comprises 14 residues. The CDR3 DNA sequence: TGTGCCAGCAGTTACTCGGGGGCGGAACAGCCCCAGCATTTT. As protein: CASSYSGAEQPQHF.

This clonotype was counted between two and nine times. This chain joins TRBV4-1 and TRBJ1-2; weak D call: TRBD1 (5 bases). The CDR3 runs 15 residues. Germline values: CDR1 MGHRA, CDR2 YSYEKL. V was pared by 0 bases and J by 7 bases, with 15 bases between. CDR3 residues: CASSQDRRVLAGYTF. The CDR3 DNA follows: TGCGCCAGCAGCCAAGATCGCAGGGTTCTCGCTGGCTACACCTTC.

This clonotype has ten or more counts. The chain links TRBV5-1 to TRBJ2-3; D is possibly TRBD1 (5 bases). The CDR3 consists of 15 residues. Trimming left V 5 bases short and J 0 bases short, with 13 bases between. The V gene's germline CDR1 is SGHRS and CDR2 YFSETQ. CDR3 bases: TGCGCCAGCAGGACAGTGGGGCGTAGCACAGATACGCAGTATTTT. Protein: CASRTVGRSTDTQYF.

The gene calls are TRBV6-5 and TRBJ1-3, with a possible D match to TRBD1 (5 bases). V was pared by 4 bases and J by 8 bases, with 12 bases between. CDR3 size: 13 residues. CDR1 MNHEY and CDR2 SVGAGI come from the germline V gene. This chain's CDR3 is CASSSAGVHTIYF. The CDR3 region has the DNA TGTGCCAGCAGTTCCGCGGGGGTACACACCATATATTTT.

This clonotype was found many times. V usage is TRBV2 and J usage is TRBJ1-6, with a tentative D call TRBD1 (6 bases). CDR1 is SNHLY, CDR2 FYNNEI, per germline. Trimming removed 4 bases at V and 7 bases at J, with 11 bases between. The CDR3 runs to 14 residues. The CDR3 DNA sequence: TGTGCCAGCAGTGCACTCAGGGGAAATTCACCCCTCCACTTT. This sequence encodes CASSALRGNSPLHF.

Ten or more counts support this clonotype. The V and J genes are TRBV6-1 and TRBJ2-1; a possible D gene is TRBD1 (5 bases). The CDR3 is 13 residues long. Trimming pared 6 bases from V and 3 bases from J, leaving 9 bases between. Germline assignment: CDR1 MNHNS and CDR2 SASEGT. The CDR3 sequence: CASRVTDYNEQFF. Written as DNA, the CDR3 is TGTGCCAGCAGGGTGACAGACTACAATGAGCAGTTCTTC.

The chain has TRBV15 and TRBJ2-7; TRBD1 is a possible D gene (5 bases). The CDR3 sequence is 14 residues long. The germline V gene has CDR1 LNHNV and CDR2 YYDKDF (reference sequence). The V gene lost 4 bases and the J gene lost 2 bases, with 12 bases spanning the gap. The CDR3 region is CATSKGPTAYEQYF. The CDR3 DNA is TGTGCCACCAGCAAAGGACCGACAGCCTACGAGCAGTACTTC.

Many counts were recorded for this clonotype. This chain joins TRBV12-3 or TRBV12-4 and TRBJ2-2, with D tentatively TRBD1 (6 bases). Trimming took off 7 bases at V and 0 bases at J, with 9 bases between the two ends. The CDR3 totals 14 residues. CDR3 sequence reads: CASTGHPNTGELFF. The DNA of the CDR3 is TGTGCCAGCACGGGACATCCGAACACCGGGGAGCTGTTTTTT.

The table lists this clonotype with many counts. The rearrangement joins TRBV12-3 or TRBV12-4 to TRBJ2-3, with a weak D call TRBD2 (6 bases). The CDR3 covers 13 residues. Between the trimmed V and J ends, which lost 2 bases and 5 bases, there was a span of 8 bases. CDR3 in DNA: TGTGCCAGCAGTTTACAGGGAGGAGATACGCAGTATTTT. This sequence encodes CASSLQGGDTQYF.

This clonotype was seen many times. The chain couples TRBV2 to TRBJ2-3, with D possibly TRBD2 on 5 matching bases. This CDR3 comprises 13 residues. Trimming removed 7 bases at V and 4 bases at J, with 12 bases between. In germline, CDR1 is SNHLY, CDR2 FYNNEI. This chain's CDR3 is CASIPGEADTQYF. The CDR3 nucleotides are TGTGCCAGCATCCCCGGGGAAGCAGATACGCAGTATTTT.

This clonotype was seen repeatedly, ten times or more. This chain joins TRBV3-1 and TRBJ2-7, with 7 bases lining up with TRBD2. Germline V gives CDR1 LGHDT, CDR2 YNNKEL (reference sequence). Trimming took 1 base from V and 2 from J; bases not matched to a gene: 2. There are 14 residues in the CDR3. The CDR3 reads CASSQGAGTYEQYF. The CDR3 DNA reads as TGTGCCAGCAGCCAAGGAGCGGGAACCTACGAGCAGTACTTC.

CDR3 residues: CASSFGGRPTETQYF. CDR3 bases: TGTGCCAGCAGCTTCGGTGGACGACCCACCGAGACCCAGTACTTC. The chain joins TRBV7-2 to TRBJ2-5; D is undetermined. This CDR3 spans 15 amino acids. Looked up from germline, CDR1 is SGHTA and CDR2 is FQGNSA. Trimming pared 3 bases from V and 5 bases from J, leaving 16 bases between.

The V call is TRBV20-1, the J call TRBJ2-3, with D possibly TRBD2 on 6 matching bases. V gave up 4 bases and J gave up 6 bases, with 17 bases separating them. Per the germline V gene, CDR1 is DFQATT and CDR2 is SNEGSKA (reference sequence). CDR3 length equals 14 residues. The DNA of the CDR3 is TGCAGTGCTACCCGGGACTTATCCACCGATACGCAGTATTTT. As protein: CSATRDLSTDTQYF.

This clonotype was detected ten times or more. The rearrangement joins TRBV24-1 to TRBJ1-1; TRBD1 matches 7 bases. Germline V CDR1 and CDR2: KGHDR, SFDVKD. The CDR3 length is 13 residues. The J segment lost 0 bases and the V segment lost 7 bases, leaving 1 base of the junction unmatched. The CDR3 DNA reads TGTGCCACCAGACAGGGGATGAACACTGAAGCTTTCTTT. This gives the protein CATRQGMNTEAFF.

This clonotype has at least ten counts. V gene TRBV28 combines with J gene TRBJ2-1, with D perhaps TRBD2 (6 bases). Germline V gene sequence: CDR1 MDHEN, CDR2 SYDVKM. V lost 8 bases and J 0 bases, leaving 11 bases between the germline ends. This CDR3 region has 14 residues. The CDR3 loop is CASGTSRSYNEQFF. The CDR3 DNA reads TGTGCCAGCGGGACTTCGCGCTCCTACAATGAGCAGTTCTTC.

This clonotype was counted ten times or more. The chain joins TRBV3-1 to TRBJ2-1, with 9 positions matching TRBD2. Germline trimming cut 1 base from V and 2 bases from J; bases unmatched to any gene: 3. This CDR3 has 16 residues. CDR1 LGHDT and CDR2 YNNKEL come from the germline V gene (reference sequence). CDR3 in amino acids: CASSQVGGRAYNEQFF. The CDR3 DNA is TGTGCCAGCAGCCAAGTGGGCGGGAGGGCCTACAATGAGCAGTTCTTC.

This clonotype was seen ten or more times. The V call is TRBV29-1, the J call TRBJ2-5, with 10 bases that match TRBD1. CDR1 SQVTM and CDR2 ANQGSEA come from the germline V gene. This CDR3 has 14 residues. V lost 7 bases and J lost 1; bases outside the gene matches: 6. In nucleotides, the CDR3 is TGCAGCGCCTGGGACAGGGGTCGCCAAGAGACCCAGTACTTC. The encoded protein is CSAWDRGRQETQYF.

V and J are TRBV15 and TRBJ2-3; D possibly corresponds to TRBD2 (5 bases). The germline gives CDR1 LNHNV, CDR2 YYDKDF (reference sequence). This CDR3 has 14 residues. Deletions cut 3 bases from V and 5 bases from J, with 12 bases between. In nucleotides, the CDR3 is TGTGCCACCAGCAGGGGAGCATCCTTAGATACGCAGTATTTT. Translating gives CATSRGASLDTQYF.

This clonotype showed up many times. This chain joins TRBV6-5 and TRBJ2-7, with D uncertain. The V gene's germline CDR1 is MNHEY and CDR2 SVGAGI. Between the trimmed V and J ends, which lost 0 bases and 5 bases, there was a span of 8 bases. CDR3 length equals 13 residues. The CDR3 protein is CASSYSGPNEQYF. In DNA form, the CDR3 reads TGTGCCAGCAGTTACTCTGGACCCAACGAGCAGTACTTC.

This clonotype was counted many times. DNA of the CDR3: TGTGCCAGCAGTTTAGCGACAGGGGGCGCGGGTAGCGGGAGTACCTCCTACGAGCAGTACTTC. Residues: CASSLATGGAGSGSTSYEQYF. The chain combines TRBV12-3 or TRBV12-4 with TRBJ2-7; a weak D match, TRBD1 (10 bases). The V and J ends lost 0 bases and 0 bases respectively, with 27 bases between them. The CDR3 is 21 amino acids.